One sample yielded the 3 T cell receptor beta chains listed below, sequenced in a study of identical twins. Using its own MiXCR run on the 5' RACE reads, TCRdb lists one record per CDR3 protein. The table lists about 190,000 distinct CDR3 sequences, more than 15% of them singletons, with 40% to 45% in the top ten. The sample also formed part of further work on T cells expressing NK-cell markers.

Sequencing input: CD8+ T cells sorted from blood. The receptors stem from a woman aged 18-30 years in good health.

This chain uses TRBV7-6 with TRBJ1-1; D is unresolved. CDR1 and CDR2 from the germline V gene are SGHVS and FNYEAQ. Trimming pared 1 base from V and 0 bases from J, leaving 6 bases between. The CDR3 has 14 amino acids. CDR3 sequence (DNA): TGTGCCAGCAGCTTAGTGTATATGAACACTGAAGCTTTCTTT. Amino acids: CASSLVYMNTEAFF.

This clonotype was detected only a few times. The chain carries TRBV6-1 and TRBJ1-5; D not resolved. Deletions cut 1 base from V and 6 bases from J, with 1 base between. The CDR3 contains 11 residues. Germline CDR1 is MNHNS and CDR2 is SASEGT. CDR3 DNA: TGTGCCAGCAGTGAAGGTCAGCCCCAGCATTTT. It translates to CASSEGQPQHF.

The chain carries TRBV4-1 and TRBJ2-1; D is undetermined. The CDR3 contains 15 residues. V lost 1 base and J lost 4, with 11 bases in between. CDR1 and CDR2 from the germline V gene are MGHRA and YSYEKL. The CDR3 reads CASSQAPTPYNEQFF. In DNA form, the CDR3 reads TGCGCCAGCAGCCAAGCACCTACTCCATACAATGAGCAGTTCTTC.